This T cell receptor beta chain stems from a study of radiotherapy plus CTLA-4 blockade in lung cancer. Clones were sequenced by immunoSEQ multiplex PCR, and TCRdb holds only the in-frame ones, with some missing. There are tens of thousands of clones in the sample; about 79% occur only once, and 3% to 5% lies in the top ten. The study's findings and limits: Clones of tumor-derived TCRs expanded in blood after radiotherapy plus ipilimumab.

Comment on this clone: Its antigen is unidentified. The sample holds other DNA sequences that translate to the same CDR3.

Germline assignment: CDR1 MGHRA and CDR2 YSYEKL. V lost 4 bases to trimming and J lost 8 bases; unmatched junction nucleotides: 11. This CDR3 has 15 residues. The clonotype originates from a human donor with non-small cell lung cancer who had a partial response to radiotherapy plus ipilimumab. Some clones in this sample may be carry-over from other donors' samples. This rearrangement joins TRBV4-1 to TRBJ2-1; the match to TRBD2 covers 7 bases. This sample comprised peripheral blood, obtained from a patient treated with radiotherapy plus ipilimumab. Here the CDR3 reads CASSLRTSGSDEQFF. The DNA of the CDR3 is TGCGCCAGCAGCCTTCGGACTAGTGGGAGTGATGAGCAGTTCTTC.